This T cell receptor beta chain was found in a study of shared clonotypes between healthy human individuals (dated by TCRdb to about 2020). In the study overall: A couple of women and a few men aged 18 to 49 years were included in the cohort. Blood TCR repertoires of a handful of healthy adults were deeply sequenced to estimate repertoire size and the extent of clonotype sharing between individuals. For each donor, three plates each were used for CD4 naive and CD4 memory, two plates were used for CD8 naive, and one plate was used for CD8 memory. Between about 0.9 and 9 billion PBMCs per donor were obtained by leukapheresis. Different laboratories and diverse techniques were used to prepare libraries and sequence TCR repertoires, to increase sequencing depth and limit assay-specific biases. What the work shows at the level of the full study, not this receptor alone: About 5% of naive CD4, roughly 3.6% of naive CD8, about 2.1% of memory CD4, and about 0.4% of memory CD8 clonotypes were shared across four donors. Naive subsets generally had larger estimated clonotype richness than memory subsets. Sampling was restricted to blood, and TCR repertoires in tissue are likely to differ from TCR repertoires in blood. Even with the large sequencing depth, rarefaction of the sorted-subset datasets indicated that sequencing was incomplete. Higher generation probabilities were observed for clonotypes shared by all four sorted-subset donors than for non-shared clonotypes. Based on pairwise subsampling, the degree of clonotype sharing among donors was expected to be affected by sequencing depth. The genetic and exposure-history diversity represented was limited by the small number of donors.

The donors were healthy, HIV-negative adults with no recently reported acute infections or vaccinations. All donors were Caucasian adults living in Nashville, Tennessee, USA. CD4+ T cells were enriched by magnetic negative selection, after which naive cells were positively selected on CD45RA and the negative fraction was taken as the memory subset. Blood was obtained by leukapheresis, after which PBMCs were separated by Ficoll-Histopaque density gradient centrifugation and cryopreserved in liquid nitrogen vapor phase. Analytical flow cytometry was used to check the purity and quantity of each magnetically sorted T cell population. Each sorted fraction had its genomic DNA isolated and then quantified by UV absorbance on a Nanodrop 2000c. Using the deep immunoSEQ assay, multiplex PCR amplified TCR CDR3 regions from genomic DNA. For each cell subset, the extracted genomic DNA was distributed evenly across all wells of several immunoSEQ 96-well plates, and each plate served as one replicate. Each replicate PCR for sorted subsets received about 210 ng genomic DNA, equal to roughly 30,000 T cell genomes. Purified libraries were quantified with a Qubit 3.0 fluorometer, sized on a Bioanalyzer 2100, and re-quantified with the KAPA Library Quantification kit. Every immunoSEQ 96-well plate was sequenced on a dedicated single-read 150-cycle Illumina NextSeq 550 flow cell. The original pipeline was this. Because the immunoSEQ output held only junctional sequences and lacked quality scores, the filtering could not match the filtering applied to full-length reads. Sequences were annotated with PyIR, a Python wrapper for IgBLAST v1.9, using IMGT germline references to assign V/J genes and CDR3. Any read was removed if the V/J assignment was weak (E-value above 1e-6), the CDR3 was missing, or the read contained stop codons, out-of-frame junctions, or ambiguous translated residues. A V3J clonotype was defined by an identical inferred V gene, J gene, and CDR3 amino acid sequence. To compute the percentage overlap between repertoires, the number of shared unique clonotypes was divided by the size of the smaller repertoire. Repertoire richness was assessed with RTK rarefaction, the Chao1 estimator, and Recon v2.1 estimates of unobserved clonotypes. Generation probabilities were computed with OLGA for all TCRbeta clonotypes obtained by the gDNA method from a handful of donors. TCRdb obtained this table from immuneACCESS and retained in-frame rearrangements with V and J assigned. These tables miss some clones; where compared with another copy, unresolved V genes account for less than half of the shortfall, and the remainder is unexplained. V, J and clone size reflect that table, while D and trimming were determined from the DNA. This sample gives about 2.4 million clones in total; 93% of them show up just once. Jointly, the top ten make up 0.36% of the sample.

CDR1 and CDR2, per the germline V gene, are MNHNS and SASEGT. Trimming accounts for 3 bases at V and 7 bases at J, while the number of junction bases matched to no gene is 4. Taken from cysteine to phenylalanine, the CDR3 has 15 residues. CDR3 DNA is the only sequence kept; it has 45 bases, read in frame from the first base. A note on this clone: Its antigen remains unidentified. No per-base quality is available; no much larger clone lies one base away.

The rearranged chain carries TRBV6-1 and TRBJ1-5; TRBD1 agrees with 12 junctional bases. The sequence was collected from a man aged 18-30 years in good health. Some clones in this sample may be carry-over from other donors' samples. Material for sequencing was naive CD4+ T cells from PBMCs. The cell subset or site label for this specimen denotes: CD45RA+ positively selected. The DNA reads TGTGCCAGCAGTGATCTGGGACAGGGGGCACAGCCCCAGCATTTT. Its protein is CASSDLGQGAQPQHF.